This T cell receptor beta chain is drawn from a study of T cells after yellow fever vaccination. The study, taken as a whole, reports: It was a small share of clonotypes that appeared in both CD4 and CD8 compartments. Abundant bulk-population clonotypes could contaminate the FACS-sorted repertoires. Post-booster reappearance was seen for most primary-vaccination clones (about 95% CD4, 85% to 90% CD8).

V was clipped by 0 bases and J by 7 bases; unmatched bases: 9. The CDR3 is 16 amino acids. The V gene's germline CDR1 is SGHRS and CDR2 YFSETQ. In making TCR cDNA, 5'RACE template switching added a universal primer site and UMIs to it. TCRdb used MiXCR to reprocess the 5' RACE reads, holding one entry per CDR3 protein. Altogether some 390,000 distinct CDR3 sequences are present, around 20% being singletons, with the ten largest covering 15% to 20%. A word on this clonotype: What it binds is unknown.

This TCR was recovered from a man aged 18 to 30 who received the YFV17D yellow fever vaccine. This sample comprised PBMCs, obtained before the yellow fever booster vaccination. The chain has TRBV5-1 and TRBJ2-1, with 8 bases fitting TRBD2. CDR3 bases: TGCGCCAGCAGCTTGGTGTCCGGGGGGGCCAAGAATGAGCAGTTCTTC. Translated: CASSLVSGGAKNEQFF. The complete variable domain, with remaining parts taken from reference TRBV5-1 and TRBJ2-1, reads KAGVTQTPRYLIKTRGQQVTLSCSPISGHRSVSWYQQTPGQGLQFLFEYFSETQRNKGNFPGRFSGRQFSNSRSEMNVSTLELGDSALYLCASSLVSGGAKNEQFFGPGTRLTVL.